This T cell receptor beta chain was found in a study of blood T cell repertoires in COVID-19 (dated by TCRdb to 2020 to 2021). Describing the broader study: Collaborator samples came from the United States, Italy and Spain and covered acute and convalescent phases of COVID-19. The prospective study material was composed of cDNA or gDNA derived from T cells, B-cell-depleted T cells, or PBMCs. The dataset comprised deeply sampled blood TCRbeta repertoires from subjects exposed to, actively infected with, or recovered from COVID-19. The repertoires were made available in a free public database intended to serve as a resource for research on the immune response to SARS-CoV-2. The samples were drawn from the first 160 participants of the ongoing ImmuneRACE study and from 950 to 1,500 subjects provided by 6 global collaborators. The sample metadata nearly always contained a de-identified subject ID, COVID-19 status, age in years and sex. HLA class I and class II types, where available, came from metadata supplied by the sample provider rather than from assay-based typing.

Paper-wide results and their limitations: How much clinical and demographic metadata was included differed by source and by participant, and the metadata was provided uncurated.

TCRbeta CDR3 regions were amplified from genomic DNA using the immunoSEQ Assay, a bias-controlled multiplex PCR. In the source study's methods: The number of nucleated cells in each sample was estimated from the amplification of reference gene primers within the assay. To quantify the absolute abundance of each unique TCRbeta CDR3 rearrangement, sequence reads were collapsed and filtered. For each sample, productive Simpson clonality was calculated by taking the square root of Simpson's diversity index across productive rearrangements. In its TCRdb copy, this immuneACCESS table keeps in-frame sequences only and misses some clones. Where compared with another copy, unresolved V genes explain less than half of these, and the others have no known cause. V, J and clone size reflect that table, while D and trimming were determined from the DNA. The sample data list approximately 300,000 clones, and 80% to 90% of these were observed just once. Roughly 6.7% of the sample rests with the top ten.

Samples from volunteer blood donors who had recovered from COVID-19 were contributed by a second Seattle source. The collaborating institutions used their own protocols to collect whole blood in K2EDTA tubes. For TCRbeta analysis, collaborators shipped samples in one of three forms: frozen whole blood, isolated PBMCs, or DNA extracted from either of those sample types. Details on this clone: It lacks a known antigen. No much larger clone exists at a distance of one base, and base qualities are not known.

The origin of this receptor is a man aged 18 to 29 who had recovered from COVID-19. The sequencing sample was made of peripheral blood.

The sequence in DNA is TGTGCCAGCAGCTTCGGGGAAAAAGAGACCCAGTACTTC. Its protein is CASSFGEKETQYF. The rearranged segments are TRBV7-2 and TRBJ2-5; a tentative D call is TRBD2 (5 bases match). The germline V gene supplies CDR1 SGHTA and CDR2 FQGNSA. Including the terminal cysteine and phenylalanine, the CDR3 comprises 13 residues. Only CDR3 DNA is held: 39 bases, read in frame from base 1. V is cut by 3 bases and J by 3 bases, and the space between the germline ends is 8 bases.